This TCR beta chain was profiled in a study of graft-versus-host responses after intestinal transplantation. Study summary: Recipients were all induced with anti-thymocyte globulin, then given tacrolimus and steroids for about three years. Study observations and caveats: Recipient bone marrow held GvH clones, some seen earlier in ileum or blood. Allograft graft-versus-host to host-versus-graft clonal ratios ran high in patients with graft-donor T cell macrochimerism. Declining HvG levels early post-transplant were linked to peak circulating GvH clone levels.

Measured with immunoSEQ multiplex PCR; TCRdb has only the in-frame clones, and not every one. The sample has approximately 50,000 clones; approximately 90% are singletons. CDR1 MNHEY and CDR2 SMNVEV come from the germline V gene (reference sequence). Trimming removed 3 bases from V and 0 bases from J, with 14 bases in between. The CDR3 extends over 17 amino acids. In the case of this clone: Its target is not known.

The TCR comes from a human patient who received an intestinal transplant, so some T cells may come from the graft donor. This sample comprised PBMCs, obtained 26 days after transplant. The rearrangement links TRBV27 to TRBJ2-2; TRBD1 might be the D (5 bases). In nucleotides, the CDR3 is TGTGCCAGCAGTTTGCACGACAGTGGAGCGAACACCGGGGAGCTGTTTTTT. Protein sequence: CASSLHDSGANTGELFF.